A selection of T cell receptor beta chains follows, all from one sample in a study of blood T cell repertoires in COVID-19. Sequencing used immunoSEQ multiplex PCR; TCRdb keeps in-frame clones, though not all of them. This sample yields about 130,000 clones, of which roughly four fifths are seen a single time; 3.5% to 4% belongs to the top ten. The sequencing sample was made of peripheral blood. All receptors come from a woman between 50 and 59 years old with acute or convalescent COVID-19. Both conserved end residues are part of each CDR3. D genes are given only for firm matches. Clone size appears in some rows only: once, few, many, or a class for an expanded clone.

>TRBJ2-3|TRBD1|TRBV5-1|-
CASSPDRGDTQYF
TGCGCCAGCAGCCCGGACAGGGGCGATACGCAGTATTTT
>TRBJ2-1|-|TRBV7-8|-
CASSLASGIYNEQFF
TGTGCCAGCAGCTTAGCGTCGGGGATCTACAATGAGCAGTTCTTC
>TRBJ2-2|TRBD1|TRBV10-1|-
CASSEAGGLTGELFF
TGCGCCAGCAGTGAGGCAGGGGGATTAACCGGGGAGCTGTTTTTT
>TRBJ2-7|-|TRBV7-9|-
CASSLGDIFNEQYF
TGTGCCAGCAGCTTAGGGGACATATTCAACGAGCAGTACTTC
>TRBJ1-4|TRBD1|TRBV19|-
CASSPGTGARNEKLFF
TGTGCCAGTAGTCCCGGGACAGGGGCGCGGAATGAAAAACTGTTTTTT
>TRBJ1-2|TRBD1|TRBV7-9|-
CASSLGQGSDGYTF
TGTGCCAGCAGCTTAGGACAGGGAAGCGATGGCTACACCTTC
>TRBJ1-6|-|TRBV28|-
CASSFRVGGSPLHF
TGTGCCAGCAGTTTTAGGGTAGGGGGATCACCCCTCCACTTT
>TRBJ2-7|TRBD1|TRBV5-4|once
CASSPRGGQGYEQYF
TGTGCCAGCAGCCCAAGAGGGGGACAGGGCTACGAGCAGTACTTC
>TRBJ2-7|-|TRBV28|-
CASSQGQIREQYF
TGTGCCAGCAGTCAAGGACAGATACGCGAGCAGTACTTC
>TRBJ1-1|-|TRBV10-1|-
CASSDVRVPTEAFF
TGCGCCAGCAGTGACGTGAGGGTACCCACTGAAGCTTTCTTT
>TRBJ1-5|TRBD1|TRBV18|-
CASSPPGTGNQPQHF
TGTGCCAGCTCACCACCGGGGACAGGGAATCAGCCCCAGCATTTT
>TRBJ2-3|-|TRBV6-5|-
CASQQDWSTDTQYF
TGTGCCAGCCAACAGGATTGGAGCACAGATACGCAGTATTTT
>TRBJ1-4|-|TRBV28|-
CASSLSTPYADEKLFF
TGTGCCAGCAGTTTATCGACCCCTTACGCGGATGAAAAACTGTTTTTT
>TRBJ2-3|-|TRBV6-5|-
CASRSHTDTQYF
TGTGCCAGCAGAAGCCATACAGATACGCAGTATTTT
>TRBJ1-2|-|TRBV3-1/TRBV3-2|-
CASSQEGASSAGYTF
TGTGCCAGCAGCCAAGAGGGGGCATCTTCGGCGGGCTACACCTTC
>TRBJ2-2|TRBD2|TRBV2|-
CASKREDSNTGELFF
TGTGCCAGCAAGCGGGAGGACTCAAACACCGGGGAGCTGTTTTTT
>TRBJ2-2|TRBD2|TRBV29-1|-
CSAETSGRTNTGELFF
TGCAGCGCCGAGACTAGCGGGAGGACGAACACCGGGGAGCTGTTTTTT
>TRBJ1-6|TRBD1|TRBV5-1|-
CASRDRVNSPLHF
TGCGCCAGCCGGGACAGGGTGAATTCACCCCTCCACTTT
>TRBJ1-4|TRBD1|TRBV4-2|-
CASSQPGTATTNEKLFF
TGTGCCAGCAGCCAACCCGGGACAGCGACAACTAATGAAAAACTGTTTTTT
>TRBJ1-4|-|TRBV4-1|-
CASSQVGSETLFF
TGCGCCAGCAGCCAAGTCGGGTCAGAGACACTGTTTTTT
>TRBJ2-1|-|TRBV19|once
CASSTRDSYNEQFF
TGTGCCAGTAGTACCCGAGACAGTTACAATGAGCAGTTCTTC
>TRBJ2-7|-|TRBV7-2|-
CASSLVFSSYEQYF
TGTGCCAGCAGCTTAGTGTTTAGCAGCTACGAGCAGTACTTC
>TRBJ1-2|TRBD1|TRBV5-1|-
CASSWTGVDGYTF
TGCGCCAGCAGCTGGACAGGGGTGGATGGCTACACCTTC
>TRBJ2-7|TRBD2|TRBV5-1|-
CASSLAPSGNSYEQYF
TGCGCCAGCAGCTTGGCTCCTAGCGGGAATTCCTACGAGCAGTACTTC
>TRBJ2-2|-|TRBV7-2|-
CASSLAGPITGELFF
TGTGCCAGCAGCTTAGCGGGCCCGATTACCGGGGAGCTGTTTTTT
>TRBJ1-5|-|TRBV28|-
CASSSRQPQHF
TGTGCCAGCAGTAGCCGGCAGCCCCAGCATTTT